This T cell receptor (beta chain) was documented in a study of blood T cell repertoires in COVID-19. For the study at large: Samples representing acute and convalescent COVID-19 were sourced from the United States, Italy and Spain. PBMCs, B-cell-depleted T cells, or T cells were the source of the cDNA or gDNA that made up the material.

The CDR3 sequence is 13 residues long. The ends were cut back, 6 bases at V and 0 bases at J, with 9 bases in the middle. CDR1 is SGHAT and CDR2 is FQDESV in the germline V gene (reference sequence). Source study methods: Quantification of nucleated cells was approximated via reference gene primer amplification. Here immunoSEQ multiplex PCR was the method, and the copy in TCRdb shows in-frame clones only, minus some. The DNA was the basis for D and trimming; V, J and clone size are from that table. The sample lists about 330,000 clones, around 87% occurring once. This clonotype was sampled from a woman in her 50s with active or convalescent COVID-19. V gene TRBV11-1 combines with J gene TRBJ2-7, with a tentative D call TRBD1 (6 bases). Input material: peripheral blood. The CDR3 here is CASRDRFSYEQYF. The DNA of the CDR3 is TGTGCCAGCAGGGACAGATTCTCCTACGAGCAGTACTTC. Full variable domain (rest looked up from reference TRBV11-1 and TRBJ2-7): EAEVAQSPRYKITEKSQAVAFWCDPISGHATLYWYRQILGQGPELLVQFQDESVVDDSQLPKDRFSAERLKGVDSTLKIQPAELGDSAMYLCASRDRFSYEQYFGPGTRLTVT.